This T cell receptor (beta chain) was identified during a study of vaccination and CD4 T cells after COVID-19. This clonotype was counted a few times. Its antigen remains unidentified. This sample's treatment: approximately nine-day PBMC culture with coronavirus spike peptide pools or control peptides (ViraFEST assay). CDR1 and CDR2 (germline): MNHEY, SVGAGI. V shed 4 bases and J shed 0 bases, with 7 bases lying between them. The CDR3 sequence is 15 residues long. The Oncomine TCR Beta short-read assay generated sequence data from the DNA of cultured CD4+ T cells. TCRdb redid the calling of the PCR reads with MiXCR, one entry per CDR3 protein. The table has approximately 18,000 distinct CDR3 sequences, 65% to 80% seen once.

V is TRBV6-5 and J is TRBJ1-6; D unclear. This clonotype was obtained from a human donor who received a COVID-19 vaccine. The material was CD4+ T cells from blood, cultured in vitro, obtained after SARS-CoV-2 vaccination. CDR3 nucleotide sequence: TGTGCCAGCAGTTCACCGAGCTCCTATAATTCACCCCTCCACTTT. Its protein product is CASSSPSSYNSPLHF.